Below, 25 T cell receptor beta chains from the same sample are listed, as sequenced in a study of cytomegalovirus exposure and HLA in healthy donors (dated 2017 in TCRdb). Library preparation was by the immunoSEQ multiplex PCR assay. For the multiplex PCR, a mixture combining 60 forward primers for TCR Vbeta segments and 13 reverse primers for TCR Jbeta segments was used. The table was pulled from immuneACCESS by TCRdb, which kept in-frame rearrangements only. Such tables lose some clones; where checked, under half of the loss comes from unresolved V genes, and the rest has no known cause. This sample's records show approximately 30,000 clones. The ten top clones hold around 3.4% of the sample. Sequencing was performed on PBMCs. Receptor source: a man in his forties in good health and CMV-seronegative.

The chain employs TRBV5-6 and TRBJ2-7; TRBD1 agrees at 9 bases. V was pared by 0 bases and J by 5 bases, with 9 bases of the junction left unmatched. The length of the CDR3 is 16 residues. The germline V gene has CDR1 SGHDT and CDR2 YYEEEE. CDR3 coding DNA: TGTGCCAGCAGCTTGGTTCCCTCCGGGACAGGGAACGAGCAGTACTTC. Its protein is CASSLVPSGTGNEQYF.

This rearrangement joins TRBV19 to TRBJ1-2; TRBD1 aligns across 7 bases. CDR1 is LNHDA and CDR2 is SQIVND in the germline V gene (reference sequence). The ends lost 9 bases at V and 7 bases at J; junction bases unmatched: 20. The CDR3 has 16 residues. The CDR3 DNA reads TGTGCCAGCCTGGCTGTAATCCAGGGGGTTGGTCGTGGCTACACCTTC. This translates into CASLAVIQGVGRGYTF.

The chain couples TRBV18 to TRBJ2-7, with 11 bases matching TRBD1. V lost 4 bases to trimming and J lost 2 bases; unmatched junction nucleotides: 4. The CDR3 has 15 residues. Germline lookup yields CDR1 KGHSH and CDR2 LQKENI. CDR3 loop: CASSLPGQGAYEQYF. The CDR3 nucleotides are TGTGCCAGCTCACTTCCGGGACAGGGGGCCTACGAGCAGTACTTC.

The chain links TRBV9 to TRBJ1-1, with D possibly being TRBD1 (6 bases). CDR3 size: 14 residues. The ends were cut back, 3 bases at V and 4 bases at J, with 13 bases in the middle. From germline, CDR1 is SGDLS and CDR2 YYNGEE. The CDR3 loop is CASSASQGRTEAFF. CDR3 DNA: TGTGCCAGCAGCGCCTCCCAGGGGCGCACTGAAGCTTTCTTT.

The gene calls are TRBV4-1 and TRBJ2-1; the D gene is possibly TRBD2 (5 bases). The CDR3 loop spans 13 amino acids. The V gene's germline CDR1 is MGHRA and CDR2 YSYEKL. V was cut by 6 bases and J by 5 bases, with 11 bases left in between. This chain's CDR3 is CASRPTSNNEQFF. For the CDR3, the DNA is TGCGCCAGCAGACCTACTAGTAACAATGAGCAGTTCTTC.

The gene calls are TRBV15 and TRBJ2-7, with D perhaps matching TRBD2 (6 bases). Germline loops: CDR1 LNHNV, CDR2 YYDKDF (reference sequence). This CDR3 comprises 18 residues. V dropped 0 bases and J dropped 5 bases, with 23 bases sitting between them. The CDR3 nucleotides read TGTGCCACCAGCAGAGATCTGATGGCAGGGAGGAACGACGACGAGCAGTACTTC. Amino acid sequence: CATSRDLMAGRNDDEQYF.

V and J are TRBV9 and TRBJ1-1, with 8 bases that match TRBD1. The CDR3 covers 14 residues. V was clipped by 3 bases and J by 6 bases; unmatched bases: 7. Germline loops: CDR1 SGDLS, CDR2 YYNGEE. CDR3 sequence reads: CASSDLTGVAEAFF. CDR3 nucleotides: TGTGCCAGCAGCGACCTGACAGGGGTTGCTGAAGCTTTCTTT.

DNA for the CDR3: TGTGCCATCAGTGAGTCGGGACAGGGGGCAACTGAAGCTTTCTTT. This encodes CAISESGQGATEAFF. V usage is TRBV10-3 and J usage is TRBJ1-1; 12 bases are a match to TRBD1. This CDR3 spans 15 amino acids. J was trimmed by 5 bases and V by 0 bases; bases with no gene match: 1. Per the germline V gene, CDR1 is ENHRY and CDR2 is SYGVKD.

V is TRBV28 and J is TRBJ1-2; no firm D call. The length of the CDR3 is 13 residues. Trimming cost V 3 bases and J 2 bases, with 7 bases left between them. Germline V gene sequence: CDR1 MDHEN, CDR2 SYDVKM. The CDR3 loop is CASSFEGNYGYTF. The CDR3 nucleotides read TGTGCCAGCAGTTTCGAGGGAAACTATGGCTACACCTTC.

The J gene is TRBJ2-2, the V gene TRBV19; the D gene is possibly TRBD1 (5 bases). From germline, CDR1 is LNHDA and CDR2 SQIVND (reference sequence). The CDR3 totals 13 residues. The germline V and J ends were trimmed by 11 bases and 2 bases, with 12 bases remaining between them. The CDR3 region is CACAGQNTGELFF. CDR3 coding DNA: TGTGCCTGTGCCGGACAAAACACCGGGGAGCTGTTTTTT. The complete variable domain, with remaining parts taken from reference TRBV19 and TRBJ2-2, reads DGGITQSPKYLFRKEGQNVTLSCEQNLNHDAMYWYRQDPGQGLRLIYYSQIVNDFQKGDIAEGYSVSREKKESFPLTVTSAQKNPTAFYLCACAGQNTGELFFGEGSRLTVL.

The chain uses TRBV29-1 and TRBJ2-7; 10 nucleotides line up with TRBD2. The CDR3 sequence is 14 residues long. J gave up 6 bases and V 6 bases, and 11 bases lay outside the gene matches. Germline V CDR1 and CDR2: SQVTM, ANQGSEA. CDR3: CSVGTSDQPGEQYF. The CDR3 DNA reads TGCAGCGTGGGGACTAGCGATCAACCTGGCGAGCAGTACTTC.

CDR3 residues: CASSPELGQTNYGYTF. DNA for the CDR3: TGTGCCAGCTCACCGGAGCTGGGACAGACTAACTATGGCTACACCTTC. This sequence joins TRBV18 and TRBJ1-2; 7 positions agree with TRBD1. The trim removed 3 bases at V and 0 bases at J, leaving 7 bases unmatched. Germline CDR1 KGHSH, CDR2 LQKENI. The CDR3 runs to 16 residues.

The J gene is TRBJ2-7, the V gene TRBV7-9, with 11 bases identical to TRBD2. Germline trimming cut 5 bases from V and 3 bases from J; bases unmatched to any gene: 6. The length of the CDR3 is 15 residues. Germline V CDR1 and CDR2: SEHNR, FQNEAQ (reference sequence). The CDR3: CASSQTSGSLYEQYF. The CDR3 DNA reads TGTGCCAGCAGCCAAACTAGCGGGAGCCTCTACGAGCAGTACTTC.

The chain employs TRBV6-5 and TRBJ2-2, with 9 bases identical to TRBD2. The CDR3 consists of 14 residues. The germline CDR1 and CDR2 sequences are MNHEY and SVGAGI. J was trimmed by 5 bases and V by 4 bases; bases with no gene match: 2. The DNA of the CDR3 is TGTGCCAGCAGTTTGGGACTAGCAACCGGGGAGCTGTTTTTT. This sequence encodes CASSLGLATGELFF.

The chain combines TRBV9 with TRBJ2-5; maybe TRBD1 (5 bases). CDR1 SGDLS and CDR2 YYNGEE come from the germline V gene. The V end lost 3 bases, the J end lost 4 bases, and 16 bases lay between the germline ends. The CDR3 runs 15 residues. The CDR3 here is CASSATSGLTETQYF. DNA for the CDR3: TGTGCCAGCAGCGCAACGTCAGGGTTGACAGAGACCCAGTACTTC.

The V call is TRBV5-1, the J call TRBJ2-3, with D perhaps TRBD1 (5 bases). CDR1 is SGHRS, CDR2 YFSETQ, per germline. This CDR3 has 16 residues. The V gene lost 0 bases and the J gene lost 0 bases, with 11 bases spanning the gap. CDR3 residues: CASSLVPGQSTDTQYF. The CDR3 nucleotides read TGCGCCAGCAGCTTGGTGCCCGGACAAAGCACAGATACGCAGTATTTT.

This rearrangement joins TRBV19 to TRBJ1-5; D is undetermined. In germline, CDR1 is LNHDA, CDR2 SQIVND (reference sequence). The germline V and J ends were trimmed by 7 bases and 2 bases, with 15 bases remaining between them. The CDR3 consists of 15 residues. The CDR3 protein is CASKESQVGNQPQHF. CDR3 sequence (DNA): TGTGCCAGTAAGGAAAGTCAGGTTGGCAATCAGCCCCAGCATTTT.

This chain joins TRBV4-2 and TRBJ1-4, with D unresolved. The CDR3 has 16 amino acids. The germline gives CDR1 LGHNA, CDR2 YNFKEQ. The V and J ends lost 1 base and 6 bases respectively, with 15 bases between them. CDR3 protein: CASSQASQLEDEKLFF. For the CDR3, the DNA is TGTGCCAGCAGCCAAGCGTCACAGTTAGAAGATGAAAAACTGTTTTTT.

V and J are TRBV4-2 and TRBJ2-7, with D perhaps TRBD2 (6 bases). This CDR3 has 16 amino acids. Germline V gene data show CDR1 as LGHNA and CDR2 as YNFKEQ. V was clipped by 1 base and J by 2 bases, with 15 bases between them. CDR3 sequence: CASSQVRVGGTYEQYF. CDR3 nucleotide sequence: TGTGCCAGCAGCCAAGTCCGAGTGGGGGGTACCTACGAGCAGTACTTC.

V is TRBV7-9 and J is TRBJ1-4, with TRBD1 matching 7 bases. Germline CDR1 and CDR2: SEHNR and FQNEAQ (reference sequence). The CDR3 runs 14 residues. J lost 10 bases, V lost 5 bases, and 10 bases had no gene match. For the CDR3, the DNA is TGTGCCAGCAGCCTCCAGGGGGTTTCAGGAAAACTGTTTTTT. Translated: CASSLQGVSGKLFF.

The chain links TRBV11-2 to TRBJ2-1; the match to TRBD2 covers 7 bases. The CDR3 consists of 14 residues. The germline V gene encodes CDR1 SGHAT and CDR2 FQNNGV. The J segment lost 4 bases and the V segment lost 7 bases, leaving 7 bases of the junction unmatched. The DNA of the CDR3 is TGTGCCAGCACCCTAGCGGACCTGTACAATGAGCAGTTCTTC. Protein product: CASTLADLYNEQFF.

The genes are TRBV5-8 and TRBJ2-7; 7 bases agree with TRBD1. Germline CDR1 is SGHTS and CDR2 is YDEGEE. This CDR3 is 15 amino acids long. With 4 bases clipped from V and 0 bases from J, the junction kept 7 bases outside the gene matches. CDR3 sequence reads: CASSVGTAASYEQYF. The CDR3 DNA reads as TGTGCCAGCAGCGTTGGGACAGCAGCCTCCTACGAGCAGTACTTC.

This chain joins TRBV28 and TRBJ1-1; D is possibly TRBD1 (6 bases). CDR1 is MDHEN, CDR2 SYDVKM, per germline. Trimming took off 4 bases at V and 5 bases at J, with 17 bases between the two ends. The CDR3 consists of 15 residues. The DNA for the CDR3 is TGTGCCAGCAGTTCCCTTACAGGGTCAGGGACTGAAGCTTTCTTT. Its protein is CASSSLTGSGTEAFF.

V usage is TRBV10-3 and J usage is TRBJ2-1; no clear D gene. The CDR3 consists of 13 residues. Germline loops: CDR1 ENHRY, CDR2 SYGVKD. Trimming left V 6 bases short and J 8 bases short, with 14 bases between. CDR3 in amino acids: CAISIPQRHEQFF. Written as DNA, the CDR3 is TGTGCCATCAGCATACCCCAGAGGCATGAGCAGTTCTTC.

The chain's CDR3 is CASSDGQGWNEQYF. The CDR3 nucleotides are TGTGCCAGCTCTGACGGACAGGGGTGGAACGAGCAGTACTTC. The chain recombines TRBV18 with TRBJ2-7, with 9 bases fitting TRBD1. V was pared by 6 bases and J by 5 bases, with 8 bases of the junction left unmatched. Germline CDR1 and CDR2: KGHSH and LQKENI. The CDR3 extends over 14 amino acids.